This TCR beta chain was identified in a study of T cells after yellow fever vaccination. TCRdb recomputed calls from the 5' RACE reads with MiXCR, one row per CDR3 protein. Among 300,000 to 450,000 distinct CDR3 sequences, around 6.4% were seen once, and the ten largest hold over 14%. There are many counts of this clonotype. Its antigen is undetermined. Study outcomes and limitations: Across the CD4 and CD8 compartments, a small share of clonotypes was present in both. Re-detected after boosting: most primary clones, almost 97% of CD4 and 75% to 90% of CD8.

The CDR3 contains 15 residues. Trimming left V 3 bases short and J 2 bases short, with 13 bases between. The source of this sequence is a man in his thirties or forties who received the YFV17D yellow fever vaccine. The sequenced sample was PBMCs, obtained 5 days after the yellow fever booster vaccination. The gene calls are TRBV12-3 or TRBV12-4 and TRBJ2-5; D unresolved. This chain's CDR3 is CASSLGQNIQETQYF. The CDR3 DNA reads as TGTGCCAGCAGTTTGGGCCAGAATATACAAGAGACCCAGTACTTC.